This is a list of T cell receptor beta chains from one sample in a study of stem cell transplantation in POMP-related autoinflammatory disease. Using immunoSEQ multiplex PCR, the repertoire was profiled, and TCRdb retains in-frame clones only, with some absent. The sample lists tens of thousands of clones, roughly 91% occurring once. The sample was CD4+ T cells from PBMCs, taken after stem cell transplantation. The origin of the receptors is a human patient with POMP-related autoinflammation and immune dysregulation (PRAID). Some T cells may be supplied by the graft donor. Both conserved end residues are part of each CDR3. A D gene is named only where the DNA matches it firmly. The size field is filled for only some rows; it gives once, few, many or a size class.

D gene | J gene | clone size | V gene | CDR3 DNA | CDR3 protein
. | TRBJ2-5 | . | TRBV10-2 | TGCGCCAGCAGTGAGTCTGGCCTAGTTGTGGCCCAGTACTTC | CASSESGLVVAQYF
TRBD1 | TRBJ2-7 | . | TRBV3-1/TRBV3-2 | TGTGCCAGCAGCCAAGGGACAGGAGCTCGCGAGCAGTACTTC | CASSQGTGAREQYF
TRBD1 | TRBJ1-2 | . | TRBV24-1 | TGTGCCACCAGTGGGTACAACCGGGACAGGGGGAAGGTAGGCTACACCTTC | CATSGYNRDRGKVGYTF
. | TRBJ1-1 | few | TRBV5-1 | TGCGCCAGCAGCTTGGTGGCCCCTTATAGGGCTGAAGCTTTCTTT | CASSLVAPYRAEAFF
TRBD1 | TRBJ1-5 | . | TRBV19 | TGTGCCAGTAGTATCAGGGACAGGGGGAGCAATCAGCCCCAGCATTTT | CASSIRDRGSNQPQHF
TRBD1 | TRBJ2-3 | . | TRBV5-6 | TGTGCCAGCAGCTCGAAAGACGGGACAGGGGGGGATACGCAGTATTTT | CASSSKDGTGGDTQYF
TRBD2 | TRBJ2-7 | once | TRBV5-1 | TGCGCCAGCAGCTTGGGCGGGAGTGTCTACGAGCAGTACTTC | CASSLGGSVYEQYF
. | TRBJ2-3 | . | TRBV5-1 | TGCGCCAGCAGCTTTGACAACACAGATACGCAGTATTTT | CASSFDNTDTQYF
. | TRBJ1-6 | . | TRBV3-1/TRBV3-2 | TGTGCCAGCAGCCAGTCAGAAAATACCTATAATTCACCCCTCCACTTT | CASSQSENTYNSPLHF
. | TRBJ1-3 | . | TRBV18 | TGTGCCAGCTCACCCGAGCCGGGGACCTCTGGAAACACCATATATTTT | CASSPEPGTSGNTIYF
. | TRBJ1-2 | . | TRBV5-1 | TGCGCCAGCAGCTTGGTGGACAGAGCTAACTATGGCTACACCTTC | CASSLVDRANYGYTF